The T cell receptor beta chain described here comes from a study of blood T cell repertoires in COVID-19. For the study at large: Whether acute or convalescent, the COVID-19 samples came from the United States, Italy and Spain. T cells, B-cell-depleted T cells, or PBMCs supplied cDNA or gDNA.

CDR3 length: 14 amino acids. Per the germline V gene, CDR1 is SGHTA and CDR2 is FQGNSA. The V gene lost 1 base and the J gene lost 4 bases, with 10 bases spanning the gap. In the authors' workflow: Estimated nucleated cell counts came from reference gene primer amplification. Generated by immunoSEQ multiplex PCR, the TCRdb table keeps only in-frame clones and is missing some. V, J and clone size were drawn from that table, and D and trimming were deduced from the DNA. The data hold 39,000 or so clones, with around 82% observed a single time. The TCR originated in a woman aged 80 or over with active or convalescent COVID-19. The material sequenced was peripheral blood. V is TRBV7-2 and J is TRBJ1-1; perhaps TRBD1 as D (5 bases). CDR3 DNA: TGTGCCAGCAGCTTAGACCTAGGGGCCACTGAAGCTTTCTTT. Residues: CASSLDLGATEAFF.